Described below is a single T cell receptor beta chain sequence and its context. Its antigen is not known. The ends were cut back, 1 base at V and 2 bases at J, with 5 bases in the middle. From germline, CDR1 is MGHRA and CDR2 YSYEKL. This CDR3 is 13 amino acids long. Data came from immunoSEQ multiplex PCR; TCRdb stores just in-frame clones and leaves some out. Among about 4,900 clones listed, 92% were seen once. The sample is drawn from a study of stem cell transplantation in POMP-related autoinflammatory disease. Study as a whole: Hypothesis: faulty thymoproteasomes impair CD8+ T-cell selection, skewing TRB repertoires. Neutrophil and platelet engraftment from the graft donor was 100% through one year after transplant. Findings of the study overall: A trend toward lower repertoire diversity and greater clonality appeared in every analyzed T-cell subset of PRAID patients. Patients with PRAID showed a restricted number of unique TRB V-J gene pairings.

The TCR was taken from a human patient with POMP-related autoinflammation and immune dysregulation (PRAID). Some T cells may have originated in the graft donor. The source was CD8+ T cells from PBMCs, collected after stem cell transplantation. V and J are TRBV4-1 and TRBJ1-1; D is uncertain. CDR3 protein: CASSQVENTEAFF. The CDR3 region has the DNA TGCGCCAGCAGCCAAGTTGAAAACACTGAAGCTTTCTTT.